A single sample is the source of the 29 T cell receptor beta chains below, sequenced in a study of blood T cell repertoires in COVID-19. The method was immunoSEQ multiplex PCR; TCRdb's version includes in-frame clones alone and lacks a portion of them. The sample shows 130,000 to 150,000 clones, over 70% of them seen only once. Sample: peripheral blood. The receptors were sampled from a man in his fifties who had recovered from COVID-19.

The table lists this clone with a count of one. For the CDR3, the DNA is TGTGCCAGCAGCTTGAGGGTAGCGGGGGGGTACGAGCAGTACTTC. Protein product: CASSLRVAGGYEQYF. This chain uses TRBV5-4 with TRBJ2-7, with TRBD2 identical over 11 bases. V lost 1 base, J lost 4 bases, and 4 bases stayed unmatched. CDR1 is SGHNT and CDR2 is YYREEE in the germline V gene (reference sequence). CDR3 length: 15 amino acids.

The chain links TRBV5-8 to TRBJ2-5; the match to TRBD2 covers 12 bases. CDR3 length: 15 amino acids. Per germline, CDR1 SGHTS and CDR2 YDEGEE. The trim removed 4 bases at V and 5 bases at J, leaving 6 bases unmatched. CDR3 bases: TGTGCCAGCAGCAGCACTAGCGGGGGGTTTGAGACCCAGTACTTC. Encoded protein: CASSSTSGGFETQYF.

The chain uses TRBV11-2 and TRBJ1-4; a weak D match, TRBD1 (5 bases). CDR3 length equals 16 residues. CDR1 SGHAT and CDR2 FQNNGV come from the germline V gene. The V end lost 7 bases, the J end lost 2 bases, and 17 bases lay between the germline ends. The CDR3 protein is CASTLLVGATNEKLFF. The DNA for the CDR3 is TGTGCCAGCACTCTGTTAGTAGGGGCCACTAATGAAAAACTGTTTTTT.

The chain recombines TRBV19 with TRBJ2-5; possible D gene TRBD1, 5 bases. CDR3 length: 13 amino acids. V lost 11 bases and J lost 5, with 18 bases in between. Germline V lookup: CDR1 LNHDA, CDR2 SQIVND (reference sequence). The CDR3 DNA reads TGTGCCCGCCAAAAAGGGGCTGGGGAGACCCAGTACTTC. Amino acid sequence: CARQKGAGETQYF.

This chain joins TRBV2 and TRBJ2-7; TRBD1 agrees at 12 bases. Germline lookup yields CDR1 SNHLY and CDR2 FYNNEI. The CDR3 is 15 residues long. The V and J ends lost 8 bases and 7 bases, in that order; junction bases with no gene match: 12. This CDR3 is CASSDPGQGAREQYF. As DNA, the CDR3 is TGTGCCAGCTCAGACCCGGGACAGGGGGCGCGTGAGCAGTACTTC.

The V and J genes are TRBV6-5 and TRBJ1-2; D unresolved. Trimming stripped 6 bases from V and 3 bases from J, with 8 bases between. CDR3 length: 12 amino acids. Germline values: CDR1 MNHEY, CDR2 SVGAGI. The CDR3 region is CASRTQDYGYTF. The CDR3 coding sequence is TGTGCCAGCAGGACGCAGGACTATGGCTACACCTTC.

The rearrangement joins TRBV5-1 to TRBJ2-1, with 8 nucleotides matching TRBD2. Germline CDR1 and CDR2: SGHRS and YFSETQ. The CDR3 has 15 residues. V shed 0 bases and J 5 bases; nucleotides not matched to a gene: 4. The chain's CDR3 is CASSLVGLDDNEQFF. CDR3 coding DNA: TGCGCCAGCAGCTTGGTGGGACTAGATGACAATGAGCAGTTCTTC.

This clone was counted only a few times. This chain joins TRBV11-2 and TRBJ1-5, with D unclear. The CDR3 runs to 15 residues. Germline V gene data show CDR1 as SGHAT and CDR2 as FQNNGV. V lost 1 base, J lost 2 bases, and 9 bases lay in between. The CDR3 sequence is CASSLGQRGNQPQHF. For the CDR3, the DNA is TGTGCCAGCAGCTTAGGGCAGCGGGGCAATCAGCCCCAGCATTTT.

This chain connects TRBV9 to TRBJ1-3; no clear D. Trimming removed 3 bases from V and 0 bases from J, with 16 bases in between. The CDR3 has 17 residues. Germline CDR1 is SGDLS and CDR2 is YYNGEE. The chain's CDR3 is CASSAGSAGNSGNTIYF. The CDR3 DNA sequence: TGTGCCAGCAGCGCGGGGTCGGCTGGGAACTCTGGAAACACCATATATTTT.

The rearrangement uses TRBV3-1 (or the pseudogene TRBV3-2) and TRBJ1-3; 7 nucleotides match TRBD1. V shed 4 bases, J shed 0 bases, and the junction held 3 bases outside the gene matches. The CDR3 sequence is 15 residues long. CDR1 is LGHDT and CDR2 is YNNKEL in the germline V gene (reference sequence). The CDR3 region has the DNA TGTGCCAGCAGCCGGGGACAGAGCTCTGGAAACACCATATATTTT. It is translated as CASSRGQSSGNTIYF.

V usage is TRBV5-8 and J usage is TRBJ2-7; 7 bases map to TRBD1. Unmatched junction bases numbered 6, after V lost 4 bases and J lost 5 bases. Germline CDR1 and CDR2: SGHTS and YDEGEE. The CDR3 extends over 13 amino acids. Written as DNA, the CDR3 is TGTGCCAGCAGCCCGACAGGGTCCCACGAGCAGTACTTC. It codes for CASSPTGSHEQYF. Together with reference TRBV5-8 and TRBJ2-7, the CDR3 gives the full variable domain: EAGVTQSPTHLIKTRGQQATLRCSPISGHTSVYWYQQALGLGLQFLLWYDEGEERNRGNFPPRFSGRQFPNYSSELNVNALELEDSALYLCASSPTGSHEQYFGPGTRLTVT.

This clone was picked up a small number of times. The chain is built from TRBV12-5 and TRBJ1-1; D is perhaps TRBD1 (5 bases). Germline values: CDR1 LGHNT, CDR2 FRNRAP. The CDR3 runs to 15 residues. Trimming pared 1 base from V and 3 bases from J, leaving 12 bases between. The DNA for the CDR3 is TGTGCTAGTGGTTTGGCTGACAGCTGGCACACTGAAGCTTTCTTT. As protein: CASGLADSWHTEAFF. Full variable domain (missing parts from reference TRBV12-5 and TRBJ1-1): DARVTQTPRHKVTEMGQEVTMRCQPILGHNTVFWYRQTMMQGLELLAYFRNRAPLDDSGMPKDRFSAEMPDATLATLKIQPSEPRDSAVYFCASGLADSWHTEAFFGQGTRLTVV.

The rearrangement links TRBV13 to TRBJ2-1, with TRBD1 matching 7 bases. The CDR3 is 15 amino acids. Unmatched junction bases numbered 9, after V lost 5 bases and J lost 5 bases. Germline V lookup: CDR1 PRHDT, CDR2 FYEKMQ (reference sequence). CDR3 DNA: TGTGCCAGCAGCCTCCCGGGACAGATAGACAATGAGCAGTTCTTC. This sequence encodes CASSLPGQIDNEQFF.

The CDR3 loop reads CASSSRGENLSGNTIYF. CDR3 sequence (DNA): TGTGCCAGCAGCTCCCGCGGGGAGAATCTATCCGGAAACACCATATATTTT. The J gene is TRBJ1-3, the V gene TRBV9; no clear D. This CDR3 contains 17 residues. Per the germline V gene, CDR1 is SGDLS and CDR2 is YYNGEE. Between the trimmed V and J ends, which lost 4 bases and 4 bases, there was a span of 21 bases.

In this sample, this clone turned up a few times. The rearrangement joins TRBV5-3 to TRBJ2-2; D possibly corresponds to TRBD1 (5 bases). TRBV5-3 is labeled an ORF, and its function is uncertain. V was trimmed by 4 bases and J by 0 bases, leaving 7 bases between them. The CDR3 spans 14 residues. The chain's CDR3 is CARSQDTNTGELFF. CDR3 in DNA: TGTGCCAGAAGCCAGGACACGAACACCGGGGAGCTGTTTTTT.

This chain joins TRBV18 and TRBJ2-7, with 7 bases aligning to TRBD2. CDR1 is KGHSH and CDR2 is LQKENI in the germline V gene. V shed 3 bases, J shed 2 bases, and the junction held 16 bases outside the gene matches. CDR3 length: 18 amino acids. CDR3 sequence reads: CASSPAKGGLADTYEQYF. The CDR3 DNA sequence: TGTGCCAGCTCACCTGCGAAAGGAGGCCTAGCGGATACCTACGAGCAGTACTTC.

The chain links TRBV12-1 to TRBJ1-5. TRBV12-1 is a pseudogene. The CDR3 is 16 amino acids. CDR3 coding DNA: TGTGCCAGCAGCCTCAAAAGGGCCCGGGGGAGTCAGCCCCAGCATTTT. It encodes CASSLKRARGSQPQHF.

This rearrangement joins TRBV6-1 to TRBJ2-7; 8 nucleotides line up with TRBD1. The germline gives CDR1 MNHNS, CDR2 SASEGT. V shed 5 bases and J 3 bases; nucleotides not matched to a gene: 9. The CDR3 sequence is 15 residues long. The CDR3 protein is CASSSPGTGLYEQYF. In nucleotides, the CDR3 is TGTGCCAGCAGTTCACCCGGGACAGGCCTCTACGAGCAGTACTTC.

CDR3 DNA sequence: TGTGCCAGCAGTTCCCAGGGGGTGGGCGGCTACACCTTC. As protein: CASSSQGVGGYTF. The chain joins TRBV6-1 to TRBJ1-2; 7 bases align to TRBD1. The CDR3 consists of 13 residues. In germline, CDR1 is MNHNS, CDR2 SASEGT. V shed 5 bases, J shed 8 bases, and the junction held 8 bases outside the gene matches.

CDR3 DNA: TGTGCCAGCGGGCGCCGGCCCCCCGAGCAGTACTTC. It is translated as CASGRRPPEQYF. This chain links TRBV5-6 with TRBJ2-7; unclear D gene. The CDR3 loop spans 12 amino acids. The germline V and J ends were trimmed by 7 bases and 6 bases, with 14 bases remaining between them. The germline V gene has CDR1 SGHDT and CDR2 YYEEEE.

The gene calls are TRBV18 and TRBJ2-7; possible D gene TRBD1, 7 bases. V was cut by 8 bases and J by 6 bases, with 17 bases left in between. The CDR3 totals 13 residues. Germline V gene sequence: CDR1 KGHSH, CDR2 LQKENI. CDR3 in amino acids: CASAQGEVCEQYF. CDR3 DNA: TGTGCCAGCGCGCAGGGGGAGGTCTGCGAGCAGTACTTC.

The V and J genes are TRBV5-4 and TRBJ2-3; 10 nucleotides agree with TRBD2. From germline, CDR1 is SGHNT and CDR2 YYREEE (reference sequence). The CDR3 has 17 residues. The J segment lost 5 bases and the V segment lost 0 bases, leaving 9 bases of the junction unmatched. CDR3 region: CASSLDLASGGLDTQYF. The CDR3 DNA reads TGTGCCAGCAGCTTGGATTTGGCTAGCGGGGGCTTAGATACGCAGTATTTT.

The chain uses TRBV9 and TRBJ1-6; 8 bases are a match to TRBD1. Germline values: CDR1 SGDLS, CDR2 YYNGEE. The junction had 9 bases not matched to a gene; V was cut back by 0 bases and J by 10 bases. This CDR3 spans 16 amino acids. The CDR3: CASSVVSTGGESPLHF. In DNA, the CDR3 is TGTGCCAGCAGCGTAGTATCTACAGGGGGGGAATCACCCCTCCACTTT.

The chain uses TRBV4-3 and TRBJ2-2, with unresolved D. Per the germline V gene, CDR1 is LGHNA and CDR2 is YSLEER. There are 15 residues in the CDR3. The V and J ends lost 3 bases and 1 base respectively, with 9 bases between them. CDR3 nucleotide sequence: TGCGCCAGCAGCCACGGTACTGGGAACACCGGGGAGCTGTTTTTT. Translated: CASSHGTGNTGELFF.

CDR3 coding DNA: TGTGCCAGCAGCCCCAATGGGGGCCGGGAGCAGTACTTC. It encodes CASSPNGGREQYF. The V gene is TRBV7-2, the J gene TRBJ2-7; D might be TRBD1 (6 bases). The CDR3 consists of 13 residues. V lost 5 bases to trimming and J lost 7 bases, with 15 bases between them. Germline V gene sequence: CDR1 SGHTA, CDR2 FQGNSA. Full variable domain (remainder filled in from reference TRBV7-2 and TRBJ2-7): GAGVSQSPSNKVTEKGKDVELRCDPISGHTALYWYRQSLGQGLEFLIYFQGNSAPDKSGLPSDRFSAERTGGSVSTLTIQRTQQEDSAVYLCASSPNGGREQYFGPGTRLTVT.

This chain joins TRBV9 and TRBJ1-1; 11 nucleotides agree with TRBD1. The CDR3 covers 16 residues. Germline-derived CDR1 and CDR2 are SGDLS and YYNGEE. With 3 bases clipped from V and 5 bases from J, the junction kept 9 bases outside the gene matches. The CDR3 here is CASSEGQGELGTEAFF. CDR3 bases: TGTGCCAGCAGCGAGGGACAGGGGGAATTGGGAACTGAAGCTTTCTTT.

The J gene is TRBJ2-3, the V gene TRBV5-4; TRBD1 matches at 8 bases. The V gene end was trimmed by 0 bases and the J gene end by 5 bases; junction bases not matched to a gene: 11. Germline-derived CDR1 and CDR2 are SGHNT and YYREEE (reference sequence). This CDR3 has 17 amino acids. CDR3 nucleotide sequence: TGTGCCAGCAGCTTGGGACAGGGGACTTTTTTGGGAGATACGCAGTATTTT. It encodes CASSLGQGTFLGDTQYF. Based on the CDR3 plus reference TRBV5-4 and TRBJ2-3, the full variable domain is ETGVTQSPTHLIKTRGQQVTLRCSSQSGHNTVSWYQQALGQGPQFIFQYYREEENGRGNFPPRFSGLQFPNYSSELNVNALELDDSALYLCASSLGQGTFLGDTQYFGPGTRLTVL.

The genes are TRBV5-5 and TRBJ1-5; D perhaps matches TRBD1 (5 bases). The V gene lost 5 bases and the J gene lost 0 bases, with 15 bases spanning the gap. The CDR3 loop spans 16 amino acids. Germline CDR1 is SGHKS and CDR2 is YYEKEE (reference sequence). The CDR3 DNA is TGTGCCAGCAGAAGGGGCTGGCTTGATAGCAATCAGCCCCAGCATTTT. Translation: CASRRGWLDSNQPQHF.

The genes are TRBV7-2 and TRBJ1-3, with D perhaps matching TRBD1 (6 bases). Between the trimmed V and J ends, which lost 5 bases and 4 bases, there was a span of 9 bases. This CDR3 is 13 amino acids long. Germline V gene sequence: CDR1 SGHTA, CDR2 FQGNSA. In DNA form, the CDR3 reads TGTGCCAGCAGCGTACAGGGAGGAAACACCATATATTTT. It codes for CASSVQGGNTIYF.